This TCR beta chain was identified in a study of OX40 agonist ivuxolimab in advanced cancers. Study-wide context: Ivuxolimab was administered intravenously to patients at 0.01 to 10 mg/kg every 2 weeks.

CDR3 size: 17 residues. V shed 4 bases and J 0 bases; nucleotides not matched to a gene: 11. Germline loops: CDR1 SGHRS, CDR2 YFSETQ. Assay: immunoSEQ multiplex PCR; the TCRdb copy retains only in-frame clones and omits some. This sample has 60,000 to 90,000 clones, with around 86% found just once. General study points: Expanded peripheral T cells had an undetermined antigen specificity. Also showing low normalized T-cell clonal expansion were some of the nonresponders. Patients with a partial response at 0.1-3.0 mg/kg had among the lowest clonal expansion.

As regards this clone: Its antigen is currently unknown. The sample contains more than one DNA sequence encoding this CDR3.

The specimen was CD4+ or CD8+ T cells sorted from blood, collected in a trial of the OX40 agonist ivuxolimab. The chain couples TRBV5-1 to TRBJ2-7; 9 nucleotides agree with TRBD2. The source of this sequence is an adult with an advanced solid tumor such as melanoma, head and neck, liver or kidney cancer. The CDR3 sequence is CASSPGRGGRSSYEQYF. In DNA, the CDR3 is TGCGCCAGCAGCCCGGGGCGGGGGGGCAGGAGCTCCTACGAGCAGTACTTC.